The 27 T cell receptor beta chains below were found in one sample sequenced in a study of Ad26.COV2.S vaccination and SARS-CoV-2 variants. Indicated treatment: roughly 19 received Ad26.COV2.S at low or high dose, single or two shots; about 5 received placebo; per-sample allocation not given. Sampling was done on day 63 after the first vaccine or placebo injection. The data were produced by immunoSEQ multiplex PCR, yet TCRdb's version contains in-frame clones alone and is incomplete. Of some 480,000 clones listed, around 90% were seen once; the top ten hold roughly 13%. The sequencing here drew on peripheral blood, taken in a trial of Ad26.COV2.S vaccine versus placebo. Receptors were obtained from a person between 18 and 65 years old who received the Ad26.COV2.S COVID-19 vaccine or a placebo.

The CDR3 DNA is TGTGCCAGCAGCTTCGGACTAGCGTCCTACGAGCAGTACTTC. It specifies CASSFGLASYEQYF. The chain is built from TRBV7-2 and TRBJ2-7, with 9 bases matching TRBD2. The CDR3 sequence is 14 residues long. From germline, CDR1 is SGHTA and CDR2 FQGNSA. J gave up 1 base and V 3 bases, and 1 base lay outside the gene matches.

Here the CDR3 DNA reads TGTGCCAGCAGCGCTACCGGGACAGGGATTTATGGCTACACCTTC. Its protein product is CASSATGTGIYGYTF. The chain combines TRBV5-4 with TRBJ1-2; 9 bases match TRBD1. CDR1 and CDR2 from the germline V gene are SGHNT and YYREEE (reference sequence). Trimming at V came to 4 bases and at J to 5 bases, leaving 9 bases not matched to a gene. The CDR3 sequence is 15 residues long.

The rearrangement links TRBV6-5 to TRBJ2-7, with D possibly TRBD2 on 5 matching bases. This CDR3 comprises 14 residues. CDR1 and CDR2 (germline): MNHEY, SVGAGI. V shed 5 bases and J shed 0 bases, with 11 bases lying between them. The CDR3 reads CASSMTGSSYEQYF. In nucleotides, the CDR3 is TGTGCCAGCAGTATGACGGGGAGCTCCTACGAGCAGTACTTC.

This clone was found many times. The chain uses TRBV25-1 and TRBJ2-2, with 13 bases identical to TRBD2. Losses at the gene ends were 6 bases for V and 6 bases for J; bases not matched to a gene: 7. The V gene's germline CDR1 is MGHDK and CDR2 SYGVNS. This CDR3 contains 16 residues. CDR3 in amino acids: CASRWTSGSRAGELFF. The CDR3 DNA reads TGTGCCAGCAGGTGGACTAGCGGGAGTCGGGCCGGGGAGCTGTTTTTT. The variable domain in full, completed from reference TRBV25-1 and TRBJ2-2, reads EADIYQTPRYLVIGTGKKITLECSQTMGHDKMYWYQQDPGMELHLIHYSYGVNSTEKGDLSSESTVSRIRTEHFPLTLESARPSHTSQYLCASRWTSGSRAGELFFGEGSRLTVL.

This chain links TRBV25-1 with TRBJ1-4; unclear D gene. Germline assignment: CDR1 MGHDK and CDR2 SYGVNS. V was clipped by 2 bases and J by 8 bases, with 21 bases between them. The CDR3 is 17 amino acids. The chain's CDR3 is CASSEVDRTMGGEKLFF. The CDR3 coding sequence is TGTGCCAGCAGTGAAGTCGATAGGACCATGGGAGGGGAAAAACTGTTTTTT.

This rearrangement joins TRBV19 to TRBJ1-1; D may be TRBD1 (5 bases). Germline assignment: CDR1 LNHDA and CDR2 SQIVND (reference sequence). The CDR3 has 13 residues. Trimming left V 6 bases short and J 1 base short, with 9 bases between. The CDR3 DNA reads as TGTGCCAGTAGGCCGACAGAGAACACTGAAGCTTTCTTT. This codes for CASRPTENTEAFF.

V usage is TRBV9 and J usage is TRBJ2-5; TRBD1 agrees at 10 bases. The germline V gene has CDR1 SGDLS and CDR2 YYNGEE. The CDR3 has 15 residues. Unmatched junction bases numbered 5, after V lost 3 bases and J lost 3 bases. The DNA for the CDR3 is TGTGCCAGCAGCGGACCGGGACAGGGGAAAGAGACCCAGTACTTC. Protein: CASSGPGQGKETQYF.

V gene TRBV30 combines with J gene TRBJ1-1, with a tentative D call TRBD1 (5 bases). Germline lookup yields CDR1 GTSNPN and CDR2 SVGIG (reference sequence). The CDR3 covers 13 residues. Trimming shortened V by 2 bases and J by 5 bases, and 12 bases separated the two germline ends. CDR3 DNA: TGTGCCTGGAGTCATGGGGGGGGGACTGAAGCTTTCTTT. Protein: CAWSHGGGTEAFF.

This clone was recorded once. CDR3 region: CASTKPEGGETYEQYF. CDR3 sequence (DNA): TGTGCCAGCACCAAACCTGAGGGAGGGGAGACTTACGAGCAGTACTTC. The V gene is TRBV7-9, the J gene TRBJ2-7, with TRBD2 matching over 7 bases. This CDR3 region has 16 residues. CDR1 and CDR2 from the germline V gene are SEHNR and FQNEAQ (reference sequence). V was clipped by 7 bases and J by 4 bases; unmatched bases: 16.

The chain employs TRBV7-6 and TRBJ2-7; the match to TRBD1 covers 7 bases. The V gene's germline CDR1 is SGHVS and CDR2 FNYEAQ. The CDR3 loop spans 13 amino acids. Trimming cost V 4 bases and J 6 bases; bases outside gene matches: 6. DNA of the CDR3: TGTGCCAGCAGCTCCCGACAGGGTGGCGAGCAGTACTTC. Residues: CASSSRQGGEQYF.

This clone was seen just once. This chain connects TRBV6-2 or TRBV6-3 to TRBJ2-1, with 10 bases that match TRBD2. This CDR3 comprises 15 residues. Germline CDR1 and CDR2: MNHEY and SVGEGT. V lost 3 bases to trimming and J lost 3 bases; unmatched junction nucleotides: 2. The CDR3 sequence: CASSYTSGNYNEQFF. As DNA, the CDR3 is TGTGCCAGCAGTTATACTAGCGGGAACTACAATGAGCAGTTCTTC.

This CDR3 reads CASSIKAGGHRGYTF. As DNA, the CDR3 is TGTGCCAGCAGCATTAAGGCCGGGGGCCATCGAGGCTACACCTTC. The V and J genes are TRBV5-6 and TRBJ1-2, with D tentatively TRBD1 (6 bases). Germline CDR1 is SGHDT and CDR2 is YYEEEE. V was shortened by 4 bases and J by 8 bases, with 21 bases between the two germline ends. The CDR3 is made up of 15 amino acids.

This chain joins TRBV3-1 (or the pseudogene TRBV3-2) and TRBJ2-1; 9 bases fit TRBD2. The germline V gene encodes CDR1 LGHDT and CDR2 YNNKEL (reference sequence). J lost 4 bases, V lost 0 bases, and 10 bases had no gene match. The CDR3 covers 18 residues. The DNA for the CDR3 is TGTGCCAGCAGCCAAGAAGGCCTCACTAGCGGGCTATACAATGAGCAGTTCTTC. It yields the protein CASSQEGLTSGLYNEQFF.

The CDR3 DNA reads as TGCGCCAGCAGCTTGGAATCTAGGGGACAGGGTCAGCATTTT. As protein: CASSLESRGQGQHF. The genes are TRBV5-1 and TRBJ1-5; TRBD1 agrees at 9 bases. Trimming cost V 0 bases and J 13 bases; bases outside gene matches: 8. From germline, CDR1 is SGHRS and CDR2 YFSETQ. The CDR3 covers 14 residues.

The genes are TRBV12-5 and TRBJ2-3; the match to TRBD2 covers 12 bases. This CDR3 region has 16 residues. V trimming: 1 base; J trimming: 1 base; junction bases outside the gene matches: 0. Germline V lookup: CDR1 LGHNT, CDR2 FRNRAP. The CDR3 reads CASGLGLAGGTDTQYF. In DNA, the CDR3 is TGTGCTAGTGGTTTGGGACTAGCGGGGGGCACAGATACGCAGTATTTT.

The rearrangement uses TRBV30 and TRBJ1-5, with a possible D match to TRBD1 (5 bases). CDR1 GTSNPN and CDR2 SVGIG come from the germline V gene (reference sequence). This CDR3 region has 15 residues. V was shortened by 4 bases and J by 5 bases, with 18 bases between the two germline ends. CDR3 nucleotides: TGTGCCTGGAACCAGTTGGGGCGGCCGGATCAGCCCCAGCATTTT. Protein product: CAWNQLGRPDQPQHF. The full variable domain, rest sourced from reference TRBV30 and TRBJ1-5, is SQTIHQWPATLVQPVGSPLSLECTVEGTSNPNLYWYRQAAGRGLQLLFYSVGIGQISSEVPQNLSASRPQDRQFILSSKKLLLSDSGFYLCAWNQLGRPDQPQHFGDGTRLSIL.

DNA of the CDR3: TGCGCCAGCAGCTTCGGAGAGTTGCAGGGTTCACCCCTCCACTTT. This gives the protein CASSFGELQGSPLHF. This sequence joins TRBV5-1 and TRBJ1-6; D is possibly TRBD1 (5 bases). This CDR3 spans 15 amino acids. Germline V gene lookup returns CDR1 SGHRS and CDR2 YFSETQ. Trimming removed 2 bases at V and 9 bases at J, with 15 bases between.

The J gene is TRBJ2-5, the V gene TRBV9, with D tentatively TRBD2 (6 bases). This CDR3 spans 15 amino acids. V was cut by 5 bases and J by 2 bases, with 16 bases left in between. Germline V gene sequence: CDR1 SGDLS, CDR2 YYNGEE. CDR3 DNA sequence: TGTGCCAGCAGGCGGGGTGGGAGTCAACAAGAGACCCAGTACTTC. Amino acids: CASRRGGSQQETQYF.

V usage is TRBV7-9 and J usage is TRBJ2-1; weak D call: TRBD2 (7 bases). Trimming removed 5 bases at V and 4 bases at J, with 15 bases between. The CDR3 runs to 15 residues. CDR1 is SEHNR, CDR2 FQNEAQ, per germline (reference sequence). The CDR3 nucleotides read TGTGCCAGCAGCCTACCGGGGGGCGGATACAATGAGCAGTTCTTC. This sequence encodes CASSLPGGGYNEQFF. Using reference TRBV7-9 and TRBJ2-1 for the parts outside the CDR3, the full variable domain is DTGVSQNPRHKITKRGQNVTFRCDPISEHNRLYWYRQTLGQGPEFLTYFQNEAQLEKSRLLSDRFSAERPKGSFSTLEIQRTEQGDSAMYLCASSLPGGGYNEQFFGPGTRLTVL.

This rearrangement joins TRBV5-6 to TRBJ1-5; D remains ambiguous. CDR3 length: 16 amino acids. V dropped 2 bases and J dropped 4 bases, with 16 bases sitting between them. Germline CDR1 reads SGHDT; CDR2 reads YYEEEE. The CDR3 spells CASSLVRVQPNQPQHF. CDR3 coding DNA: TGTGCCAGCAGCTTAGTACGCGTTCAACCGAATCAGCCCCAGCATTTT.

The J gene is TRBJ2-7, the V gene TRBV12-3 or TRBV12-4; D gene ambiguous. Between the trimmed V and J ends, which lost 4 bases and 3 bases, there was a span of 10 bases. CDR3 length equals 13 residues. The CDR3 reads CASSSTVDYEQYF. The CDR3 DNA reads as TGTGCCAGCAGTTCGACCGTGGACTACGAGCAGTACTTC.

The genes are TRBV3-1 (or the pseudogene TRBV3-2) and TRBJ2-2, with 9 positions matching TRBD1. The J segment lost 6 bases and the V segment lost 6 bases, leaving 2 bases of the junction unmatched. Germline assignment: CDR1 LGHDT and CDR2 YNNKEL (reference sequence). The length of the CDR3 is 13 residues. The CDR3 protein is CASSRQGAGELFF. The CDR3 DNA reads TGTGCCAGCAGTAGACAGGGGGCCGGGGAGCTGTTTTTT.

The J gene is TRBJ2-2, the V gene TRBV13; TRBD2 aligns across 13 bases. Germline V gives CDR1 PRHDT, CDR2 FYEKMQ (reference sequence). CDR3 size: 16 residues. J gave up 4 bases and V 4 bases, and 3 bases lay outside the gene matches. CDR3 region: CASSSRLAGGTGELFF. The DNA of the CDR3 is TGTGCCAGCAGCTCCCGACTAGCGGGAGGCACCGGGGAGCTGTTTTTT.

V gene TRBV5-1 combines with J gene TRBJ1-1; D remains unclear. Trimming removed 0 bases from V and 1 base from J, with 13 bases in between. The CDR3 totals 16 residues. Germline CDR1 is SGHRS and CDR2 is YFSETQ. The CDR3 is CASSLAVERKNTEAFF. The CDR3 coding sequence is TGCGCCAGCAGCTTGGCCGTGGAGCGGAAGAACACTGAAGCTTTCTTT. Complete variable domain (other parts from reference TRBV5-1 and TRBJ1-1): KAGVTQTPRYLIKTRGQQVTLSCSPISGHRSVSWYQQTPGQGLQFLFEYFSETQRNKGNFPGRFSGRQFSNSRSEMNVSTLELGDSALYLCASSLAVERKNTEAFFGQGTRLTVV.

J is TRBJ1-1 and V is TRBV30; 7 bases fit TRBD1. This CDR3 has 15 amino acids. The V gene's germline CDR1 is GTSNPN and CDR2 SVGIG (reference sequence). V shed 3 bases, J shed 1 base, and the junction held 8 bases outside the gene matches. CDR3 coding DNA: TGTGCCTGGAGAGCTAAACAGGGGCGGAACACTGAAGCTTTCTTT. Amino acid sequence: CAWRAKQGRNTEAFF.

Concerning this clone: Other DNA variants within this sample encode the same CDR3. J is TRBJ2-7 and V is TRBV7-2; 14 positions agree with TRBD2. V lost 0 bases to trimming and J lost 4 bases; unmatched junction nucleotides: 2. The CDR3 has 16 amino acids. Germline CDR1 and CDR2: SGHTA and FQGNSA. This chain's CDR3 is CASSLAGLAGGYEQYF. In nucleotides, the CDR3 is TGTGCCAGCAGCTTAGCCGGACTAGCGGGAGGATACGAGCAGTACTTC.

CDR3 in amino acids: CASSLVVDSNQPQHF. The CDR3 DNA is TGTGCCAGCAGCTTAGTTGTAGATAGCAATCAGCCCCAGCATTTT. This chain joins TRBV7-2 and TRBJ1-5; D is ambiguous. Trimming left V 1 base short and J 0 bases short, with 7 bases between. The CDR3 runs to 15 residues. Germline assignment: CDR1 SGHTA and CDR2 FQGNSA.